This T cell receptor beta chain was observed in a study of cytomegalovirus exposure and HLA in healthy donors. Study conclusions and caveats: TCR beta sequences numbering about 17,000 were associated with HLA alleles at 0.05 false discovery rate in a later analysis.

In the case of this clone: The antigen remains undetermined.

Vbeta (60) and Jbeta (13) primers were used in the PCR. Sequenced by immunoSEQ multiplex PCR; TCRdb stores in-frame clones only, minus some. Here the sample spans approximately 120,000 clones, 75% to 85% being singletons. The ends were cut back, 0 bases at V and 4 bases at J, with 10 bases in the middle. Germline V gives CDR1 SQVTM, CDR2 ANQGSEA. The CDR3 has 13 amino acids. The rearrangement uses TRBV29-1 and TRBJ2-7, with D possibly matching TRBD1 (6 bases). The specimen sequenced was PBMCs. The clonotype originates from a man in his fifties or sixties in good health and CMV-seronegative. The CDR3 coding sequence is TGCAGCGTTGAAGATCCGCAGGGGTACGAGCAGTACTTC. This codes for CSVEDPQGYEQYF.